A single sample gave rise to the 5 T cell receptor beta chains below, sequenced in a study of T cells in Graves' hyperthyroidism and ophthalmopathy. What was amplified from RNA transcripts were TCR beta CDR3 regions. An initial round of RT-PCR targeting the TCR CDR3 relied on the HTBI primer set. TCRdb processed the multiplex PCR reads anew with MiXCR; each CDR3 protein has one entry. The sample includes around 690,000 distinct CDR3 sequences, 17% of them seen just once. Sequenced input: blood. The receptor source for this set is a middle-aged man with Graves' hyperthyroidism.

This clonotype was seen more than once but under ten times. The chain employs TRBV13 and TRBJ2-7; 12 bases align to TRBD1. CDR1 and CDR2 from the germline V gene are PRHDT and FYEKMQ (reference sequence). The CDR3 has 16 amino acids. V shed 2 bases and J 4 bases; nucleotides not matched to a gene: 6. CDR3 region: CASSLLSGQGAYEQYF. The DNA of the CDR3 is TGTGCCAGCAGCTTATTATCGGGACAGGGGGCTTACGAGCAGTACTTC.

In this sample, this clonotype turned up many times. V is TRBV19 and J is TRBJ2-5; 7 bases agree with TRBD1. Germline values: CDR1 LNHDA, CDR2 SQIVND (reference sequence). CDR3 length equals 14 residues. V gave up 8 bases and J gave up 4 bases; unmatched junction bases: 10. The CDR3 nucleotides are TGTGCCAGTCTCGACAGGGAGAGGGGAGAGACCCAGTACTTC. It is translated as CASLDRERGETQYF.

This clonotype was seen many times. The gene calls are TRBV5-5 and TRBJ2-7; 11 nucleotides align to TRBD1. CDR1 SGHKS and CDR2 YYEKEE come from the germline V gene (reference sequence). V dropped 2 bases and J dropped 6; count of bases not matched to a gene: 7. This CDR3 is built from 15 residues. The CDR3: CASSFGGTGGFEQYF. In DNA form, the CDR3 reads TGTGCCAGCAGCTTCGGTGGGACAGGGGGTTTCGAGCAGTACTTC.

This rearrangement joins TRBV25-1 to TRBJ1-1; D might be TRBD1 (5 bases). V gave up 5 bases and J gave up 1 base, with 11 bases separating them. The CDR3 is 14 residues long. Germline values: CDR1 MGHDK, CDR2 SYGVNS. CDR3 protein: CASSMGVENTEAFF. CDR3 nucleotide sequence: TGTGCCAGCAGTATGGGGGTTGAGAACACTGAAGCTTTCTTT.

This clonotype has only a few counts. The chain uses TRBV19 and TRBJ1-6; TRBD1 agrees at 8 bases. V was pared by 3 bases and J by 9 bases, with 4 bases of the junction left unmatched. CDR3 size: 14 residues. CDR1 LNHDA and CDR2 SQIVND come from the germline V gene (reference sequence). The CDR3: CASSIGQGLSPLHF. DNA of the CDR3: TGTGCCAGTAGTATCGGACAGGGTCTTTCACCCCTCCACTTT. The whole variable domain, filled in from reference TRBV19 and TRBJ1-6, reads DGGITQSPKYLFRKEGQNVTLSCEQNLNHDAMYWYRQDPGQGLRLIYYSQIVNDFQKGDIAEGYSVSREKKESFPLTVTSAQKNPTAFYLCASSIGQGLSPLHFGNGTRLTVT.